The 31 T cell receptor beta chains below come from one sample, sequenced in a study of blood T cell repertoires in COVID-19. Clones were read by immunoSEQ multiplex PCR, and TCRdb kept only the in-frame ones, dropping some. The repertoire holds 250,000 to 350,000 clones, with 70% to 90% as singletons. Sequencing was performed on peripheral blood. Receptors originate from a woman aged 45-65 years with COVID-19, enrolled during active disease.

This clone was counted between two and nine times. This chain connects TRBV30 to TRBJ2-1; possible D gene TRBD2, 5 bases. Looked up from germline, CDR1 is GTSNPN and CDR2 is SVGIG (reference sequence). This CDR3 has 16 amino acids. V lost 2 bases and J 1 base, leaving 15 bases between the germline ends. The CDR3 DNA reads TGTGCCTGGAGTACCCCCTGGGCGGGTTCCTACAATGAGCAGTTCTTC. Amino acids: CAWSTPWAGSYNEQFF.

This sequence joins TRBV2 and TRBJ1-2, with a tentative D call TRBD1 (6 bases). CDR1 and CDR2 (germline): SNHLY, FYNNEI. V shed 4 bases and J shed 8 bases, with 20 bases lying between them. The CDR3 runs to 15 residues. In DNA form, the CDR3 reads TGTGCCAGCAGTGGCAGGGGCGAGGTTCTAGGGGGCTACACCTTC. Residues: CASSGRGEVLGGYTF.

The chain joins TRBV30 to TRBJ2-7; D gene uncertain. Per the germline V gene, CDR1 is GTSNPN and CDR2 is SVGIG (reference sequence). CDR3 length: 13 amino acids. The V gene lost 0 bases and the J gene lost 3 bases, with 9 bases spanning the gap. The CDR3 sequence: CAWSVGSGYEQYF. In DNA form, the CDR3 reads TGTGCCTGGAGTGTTGGTTCGGGCTACGAGCAGTACTTC.

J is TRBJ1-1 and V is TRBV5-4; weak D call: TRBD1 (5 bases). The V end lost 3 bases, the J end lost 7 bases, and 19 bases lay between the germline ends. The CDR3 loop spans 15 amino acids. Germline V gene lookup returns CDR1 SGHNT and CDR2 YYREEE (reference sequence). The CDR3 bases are TGTGCCAGCAGCTCCCGGGCCAGGGACTACAGTGAAGCTTTCTTT. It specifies CASSSRARDYSEAFF. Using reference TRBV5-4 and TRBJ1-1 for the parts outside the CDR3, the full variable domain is ETGVTQSPTHLIKTRGQQVTLRCSSQSGHNTVSWYQQALGQGPQFIFQYYREEENGRGNFPPRFSGLQFPNYSSELNVNALELDDSALYLCASSSRARDYSEAFFGQGTRLTVV.

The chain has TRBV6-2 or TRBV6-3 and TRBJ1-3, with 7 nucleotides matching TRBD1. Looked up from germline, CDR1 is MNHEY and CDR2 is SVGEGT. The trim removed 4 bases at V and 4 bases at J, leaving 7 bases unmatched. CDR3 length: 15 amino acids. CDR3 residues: CASSSTGAGGNTIYF. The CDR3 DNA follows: TGTGCCAGCAGTTCCACAGGGGCAGGAGGAAACACCATATATTTT.

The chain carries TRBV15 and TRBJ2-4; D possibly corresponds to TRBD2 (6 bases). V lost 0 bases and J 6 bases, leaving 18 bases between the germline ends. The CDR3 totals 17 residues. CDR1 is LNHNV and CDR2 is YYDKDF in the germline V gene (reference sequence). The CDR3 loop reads CATSRDLSAGKINIQYF. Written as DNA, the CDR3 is TGTGCCACCAGCAGAGATCTTAGCGCGGGGAAAATAAACATTCAGTACTTC.

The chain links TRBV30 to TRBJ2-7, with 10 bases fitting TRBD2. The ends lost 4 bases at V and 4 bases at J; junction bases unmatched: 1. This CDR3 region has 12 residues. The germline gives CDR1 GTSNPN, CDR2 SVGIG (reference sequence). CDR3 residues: CAWTSGGYEQYF. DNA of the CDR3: TGTGCCTGGACTAGCGGGGGATACGAGCAGTACTTC. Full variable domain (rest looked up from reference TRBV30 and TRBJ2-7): SQTIHQWPATLVQPVGSPLSLECTVEGTSNPNLYWYRQAAGRGLQLLFYSVGIGQISSEVPQNLSASRPQDRQFILSSKKLLLSDSGFYLCAWTSGGYEQYFGPGTRLTVT.

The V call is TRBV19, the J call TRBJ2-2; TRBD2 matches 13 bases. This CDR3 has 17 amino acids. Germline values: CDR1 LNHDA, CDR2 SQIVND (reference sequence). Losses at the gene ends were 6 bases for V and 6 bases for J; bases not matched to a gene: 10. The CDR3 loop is CASSDVGTSGKSGELFF. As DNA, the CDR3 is TGTGCCAGTAGCGACGTTGGGACTAGCGGGAAATCCGGGGAGCTGTTTTTT.

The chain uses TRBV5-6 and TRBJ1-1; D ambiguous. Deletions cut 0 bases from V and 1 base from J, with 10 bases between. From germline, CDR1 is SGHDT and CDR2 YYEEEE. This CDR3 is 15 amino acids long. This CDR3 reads CASSLGGRSNTEAFF. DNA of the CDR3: TGTGCCAGCAGCTTGGGCGGCCGCTCGAACACTGAAGCTTTCTTT.

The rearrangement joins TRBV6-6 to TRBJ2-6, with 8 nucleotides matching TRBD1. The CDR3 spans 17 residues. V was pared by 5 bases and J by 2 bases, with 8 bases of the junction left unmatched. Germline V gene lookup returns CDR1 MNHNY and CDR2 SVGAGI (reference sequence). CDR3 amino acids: CASSRGRGRPGANVLTF. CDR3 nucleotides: TGTGCCAGCAGTCGAGGCAGGGGGCGCCCTGGGGCCAACGTCCTGACTTTC.

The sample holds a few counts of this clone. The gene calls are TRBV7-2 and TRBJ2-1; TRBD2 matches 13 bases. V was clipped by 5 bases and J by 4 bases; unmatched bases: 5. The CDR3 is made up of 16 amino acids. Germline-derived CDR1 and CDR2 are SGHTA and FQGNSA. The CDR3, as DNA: TGTGCCAGCAGCCCCCTGGGACTAGCGGGATACAATGAGCAGTTCTTC. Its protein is CASSPLGLAGYNEQFF.

CDR3 bases: TGTGCCAGCAGTTACTCGAGTTGGCCGGGGATGAACACTGAAGCTTTCTTT. Protein: CASSYSSWPGMNTEAFF. The chain joins TRBV6-2 or TRBV6-3 to TRBJ1-1; the D is unclear. V was cut by 0 bases and J by 0 bases, with 14 bases left in between. The germline CDR1 and CDR2 sequences are MNHEY and SVGEGT. CDR3 size: 17 residues.

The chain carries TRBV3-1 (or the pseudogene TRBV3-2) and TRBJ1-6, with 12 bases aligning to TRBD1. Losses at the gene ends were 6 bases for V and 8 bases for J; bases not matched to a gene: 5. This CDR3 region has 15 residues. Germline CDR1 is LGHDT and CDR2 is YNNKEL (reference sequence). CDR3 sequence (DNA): TGTGCCAGCAGGAAGGGACAGGGGGCCGATTCACCCCTCCACTTT. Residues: CASRKGQGADSPLHF.

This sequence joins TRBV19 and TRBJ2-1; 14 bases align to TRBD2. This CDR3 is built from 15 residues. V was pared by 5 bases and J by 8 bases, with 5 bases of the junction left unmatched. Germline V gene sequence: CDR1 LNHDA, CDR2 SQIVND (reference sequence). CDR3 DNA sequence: TGTGCCAGTAGTGGACTAGCGGGAGGTCGGCATGAGCAGTTCTTC. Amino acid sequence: CASSGLAGGRHEQFF.

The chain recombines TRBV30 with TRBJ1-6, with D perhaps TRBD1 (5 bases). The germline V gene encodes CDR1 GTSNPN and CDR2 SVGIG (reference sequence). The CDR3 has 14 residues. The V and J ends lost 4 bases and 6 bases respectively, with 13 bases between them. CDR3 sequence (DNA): TGTGCCTGGAAAAAAAACCAGGGTAATTCACCCCTCCACTTT. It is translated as CAWKKNQGNSPLHF.

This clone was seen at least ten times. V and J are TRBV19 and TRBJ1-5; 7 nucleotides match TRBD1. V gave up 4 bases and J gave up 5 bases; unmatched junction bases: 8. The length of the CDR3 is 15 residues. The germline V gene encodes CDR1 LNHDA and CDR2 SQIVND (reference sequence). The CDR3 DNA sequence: TGTGCCAGTAGTACAAGACAGGGTGGAGATCAGCCCCAGCATTTT. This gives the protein CASSTRQGGDQPQHF.

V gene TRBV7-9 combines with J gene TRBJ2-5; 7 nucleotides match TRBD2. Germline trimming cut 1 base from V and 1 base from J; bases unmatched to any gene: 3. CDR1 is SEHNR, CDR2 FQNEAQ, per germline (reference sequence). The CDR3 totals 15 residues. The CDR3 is CASSLVAGAQETQYF. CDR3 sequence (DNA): TGTGCCAGCAGCTTAGTCGCGGGAGCCCAAGAGACCCAGTACTTC.

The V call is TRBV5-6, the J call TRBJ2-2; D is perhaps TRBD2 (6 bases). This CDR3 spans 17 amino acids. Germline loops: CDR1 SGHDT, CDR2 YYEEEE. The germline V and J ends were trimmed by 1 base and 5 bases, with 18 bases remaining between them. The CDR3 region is CASSLLEGGTLTGELFF. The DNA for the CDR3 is TGTGCCAGCAGCTTGCTGGAGGGCGGGACTTTAACCGGGGAGCTGTTTTTT. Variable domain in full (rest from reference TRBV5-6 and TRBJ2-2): DAGVTQSPTHLIKTRGQQVTLRCSPKSGHDTVSWYQQALGQGPQFIFQYYEEEERQRGNFPDRFSGHQFPNYSSELNVNALLLGDSALYLCASSLLEGGTLTGELFFGEGSRLTVL.

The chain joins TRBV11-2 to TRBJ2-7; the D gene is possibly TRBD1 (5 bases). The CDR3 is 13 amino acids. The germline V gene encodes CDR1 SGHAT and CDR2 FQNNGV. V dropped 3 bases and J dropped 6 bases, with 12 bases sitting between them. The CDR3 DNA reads TGTGCCAGCAGCTTTGTAGGGGCCTCCGAGCAGTACTTC. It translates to CASSFVGASEQYF.

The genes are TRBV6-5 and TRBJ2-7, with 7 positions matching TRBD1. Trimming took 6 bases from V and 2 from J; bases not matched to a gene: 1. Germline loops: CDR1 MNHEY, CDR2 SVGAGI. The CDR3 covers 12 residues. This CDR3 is CASSDRAYEQYF. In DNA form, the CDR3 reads TGTGCCAGCAGCGACAGGGCCTACGAGCAGTACTTC.

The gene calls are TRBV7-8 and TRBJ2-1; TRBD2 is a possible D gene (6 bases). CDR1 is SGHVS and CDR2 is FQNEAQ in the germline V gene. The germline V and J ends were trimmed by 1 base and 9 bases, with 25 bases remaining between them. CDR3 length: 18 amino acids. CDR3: CASSLVWRGSPLDGEQFF. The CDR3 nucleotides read TGTGCCAGCAGCTTAGTGTGGCGGGGCAGCCCTCTGGACGGTGAGCAGTTCTTC.

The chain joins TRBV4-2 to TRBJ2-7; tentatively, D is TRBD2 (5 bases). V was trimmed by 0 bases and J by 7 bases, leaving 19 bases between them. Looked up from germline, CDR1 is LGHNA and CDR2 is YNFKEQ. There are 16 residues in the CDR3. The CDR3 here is CASSQDGSGGAQEQYF. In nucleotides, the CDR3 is TGTGCCAGCAGCCAAGATGGGAGCGGAGGAGCCCAAGAGCAGTACTTC.

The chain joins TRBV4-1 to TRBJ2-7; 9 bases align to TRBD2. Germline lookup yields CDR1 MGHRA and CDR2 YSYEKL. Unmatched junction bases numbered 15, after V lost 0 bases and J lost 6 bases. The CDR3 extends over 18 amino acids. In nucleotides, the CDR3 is TGCGCCAGCAGCCAAGATCCTCCGGGAAGAGCGGGAGGACCCGAGCAGTACTTC. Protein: CASSQDPPGRAGGPEQYF.

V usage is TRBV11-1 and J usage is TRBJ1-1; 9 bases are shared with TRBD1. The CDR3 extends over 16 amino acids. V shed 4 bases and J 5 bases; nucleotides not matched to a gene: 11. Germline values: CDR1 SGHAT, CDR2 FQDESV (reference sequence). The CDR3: CASSYPSRTGVTEAFF. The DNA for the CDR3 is TGTGCCAGCAGCTATCCTTCTAGGACAGGGGTAACTGAAGCTTTCTTT.

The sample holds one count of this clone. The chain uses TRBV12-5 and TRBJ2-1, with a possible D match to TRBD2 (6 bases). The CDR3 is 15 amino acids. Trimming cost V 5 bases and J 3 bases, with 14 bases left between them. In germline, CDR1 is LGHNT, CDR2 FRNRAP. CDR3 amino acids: CASGPGGEIYNEQFF. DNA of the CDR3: TGTGCTAGTGGTCCCGGGGGAGAGATCTACAATGAGCAGTTCTTC.

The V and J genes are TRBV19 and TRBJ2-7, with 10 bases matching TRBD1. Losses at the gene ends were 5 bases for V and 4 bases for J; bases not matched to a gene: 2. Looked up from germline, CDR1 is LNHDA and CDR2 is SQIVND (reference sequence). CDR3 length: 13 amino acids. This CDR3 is CASSLDRGYEQYF. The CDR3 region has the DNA TGTGCCAGTAGTCTGGACAGGGGGTACGAGCAGTACTTC.

The DNA of the CDR3 is TGTGCCAGCAGCAAGGGGACTAGCGAAGCGAGCACAGATACGCAGTATTTT. Translated: CASSKGTSEASTDTQYF. The chain couples TRBV21-1 to TRBJ2-3; the table calls TRBD2, which could not be checked here. TRBV21-1 is annotated as a pseudogene. CDR3 size: 17 residues.

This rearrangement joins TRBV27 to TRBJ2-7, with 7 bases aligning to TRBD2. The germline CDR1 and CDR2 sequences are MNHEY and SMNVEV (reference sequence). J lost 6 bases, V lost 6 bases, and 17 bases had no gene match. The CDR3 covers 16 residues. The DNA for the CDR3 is TGTGCCAGCAGATATTCGGGGGTGGGCGGGAGTGGCGAGCAGTACTTC. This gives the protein CASRYSGVGGSGEQYF.

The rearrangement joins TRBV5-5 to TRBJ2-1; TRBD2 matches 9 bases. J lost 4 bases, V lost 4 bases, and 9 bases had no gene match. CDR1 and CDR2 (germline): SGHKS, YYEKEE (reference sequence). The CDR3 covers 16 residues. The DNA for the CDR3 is TGTGCCAGCAGCGTGGTTCCGGGACTAGCATACAATGAGCAGTTCTTC. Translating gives CASSVVPGLAYNEQFF. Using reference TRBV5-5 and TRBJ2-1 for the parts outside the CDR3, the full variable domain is DAGVTQSPTHLIKTRGQQVTLRCSPISGHKSVSWYQQVLGQGPQFIFQYYEKEERGRGNFPDRFSARQFPNYSSELNVNALLLGDSALYLCASSVVPGLAYNEQFFGPGTRLTVL.

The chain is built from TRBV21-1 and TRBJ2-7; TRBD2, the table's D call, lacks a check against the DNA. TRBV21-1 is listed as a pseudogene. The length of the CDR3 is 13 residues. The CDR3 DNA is TGTGCCAGCAGCCCAGGGACTCCCGCCGCGAAGAACTTC. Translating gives CASSPGTPAAKNF.

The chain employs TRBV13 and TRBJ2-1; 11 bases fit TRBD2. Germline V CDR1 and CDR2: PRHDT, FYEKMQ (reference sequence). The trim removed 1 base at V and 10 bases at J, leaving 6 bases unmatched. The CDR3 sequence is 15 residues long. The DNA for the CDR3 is TGTGCCAGCAGCTTAGTTCTAGCGGGAGGTAGGGAGCAGTTCTTC. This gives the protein CASSLVLAGGREQFF.